These T cell receptor beta chains were read from a single sample in a study of technical replicates of blood from a handful of donors. Only in-frame clones appear in the TCRdb table, and some are missing; sequencing was by immunoSEQ multiplex PCR. The sample records 50,000 to 60,000 clones, about 94% being singletons. The sequencing input was PBMCs. These receptor sequences come from a human donor in good health. Some clones in this sample may be carry-over from other donors' samples. The conserved cysteine and the conserved F or W are not part of the CDR3 here. Each record gives: V gene, J gene, CDR3 protein.

TRBV4-3,TRBJ2-7,ASSPEEPGTLY
TRBV7-8,TRBJ2-2,ASSLSVSYTTGELF
TRBV6-5,TRBJ1-6,ASSYSVADNSPLH
TRBV6-6,TRBJ2-3,ASRSPNGRATDTQY
TRBV15,TRBJ1-1,ATSRDRVALNTEAF
TRBV5-1,TRBJ2-3,ASSRAGTSSPDTQY
TRBV11-1,TRBJ1-1,ASRPRWGGTEAF
TRBV19,TRBJ1-1,ASQRLTPGGTTEAF
TRBV7-9,TRBJ1-2,ASSLMGAGGYT
TRBV5-1,TRBJ2-7,ASSLDSGSAYEQY
TRBV6-1,TRBJ2-1,ASSASGTGIQF
TRBV18,TRBJ1-2,ASSPQGAGYT
TRBV12-5,TRBJ2-5,ASGSTSGGISKETQY
TRBV14,TRBJ2-2,ASSQAGTGELF
TRBV19,TRBJ1-6,ASSIIQDRGNSPLH
TRBV13,TRBJ1-2,ASSLEGGQGKVGYT